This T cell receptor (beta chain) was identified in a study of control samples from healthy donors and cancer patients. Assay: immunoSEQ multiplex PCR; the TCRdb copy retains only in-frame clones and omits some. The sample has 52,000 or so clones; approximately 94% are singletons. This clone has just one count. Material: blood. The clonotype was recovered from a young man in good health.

CDR3 DNA sequence: TGTGCCAGCTCGCCAGGGGACACTGAAGCTTTCTTT. It translates to CASSPGDTEAFF. The genes are TRBV18 and TRBJ1-1; D is possibly TRBD1 (6 bases). This CDR3 comprises 12 residues. V was pared by 6 bases and J by 3 bases, with 8 bases between. Germline values: CDR1 KGHSH, CDR2 LQKENI.